The clone carrying this TCR beta chain has a handful of counts. Each CDR3 protein gets one entry after TCRdb re-called the 5' RACE reads with MiXCR. This sample has 14,000 or so distinct CDR3 sequences, with 6% to 8% found just once. These data originate in a study of T cells after yellow fever vaccination. General observations from the study: Detection of almost all vaccine-responding clonotypes in sorted memory subsets failed on day 0. Most clones from primary vaccination resurfaced after the booster (around 95% CD4, over 75% CD8). Overall, a small share of clonotypes was seen in both CD4 and CD8 compartments.

V shed 3 bases and J shed 4 bases, with 9 bases lying between them. The CDR3 sequence is 13 residues long. Sequencing was performed on PBMCs, either bulk or a sorted T-cell subset (CD4+, CD8+, memory, or dextramer-sorted; not recorded which), taken on the day of the yellow fever booster vaccination. V gene TRBV23-1 combines with J gene TRBJ1-1; maybe TRBD1 (5 bases). TRBV23-1 is marked as an open reading frame, function uncertain. This clonotype was obtained from a man between 18 and 29 years old who received the YFV17D yellow fever vaccine. DNA for the CDR3: TGCGCCAGCAGTCACCAGGGCAGCACTGAAGCTTTCTTT. Protein product: CASSHQGSTEAFF.